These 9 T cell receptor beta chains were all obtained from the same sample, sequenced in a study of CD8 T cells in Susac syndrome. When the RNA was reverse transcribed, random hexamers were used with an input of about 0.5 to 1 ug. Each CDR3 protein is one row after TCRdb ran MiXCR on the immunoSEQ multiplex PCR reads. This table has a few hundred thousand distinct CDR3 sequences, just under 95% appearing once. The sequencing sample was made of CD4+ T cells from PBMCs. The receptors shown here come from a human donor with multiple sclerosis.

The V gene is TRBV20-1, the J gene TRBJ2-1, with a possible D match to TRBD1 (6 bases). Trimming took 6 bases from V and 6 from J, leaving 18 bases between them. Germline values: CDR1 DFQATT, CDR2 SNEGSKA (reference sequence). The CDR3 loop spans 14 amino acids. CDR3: CSAPRPGAPNEQFF. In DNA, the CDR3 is TGCAGTGCCCCCAGGCCAGGGGCACCCAATGAGCAGTTCTTC.

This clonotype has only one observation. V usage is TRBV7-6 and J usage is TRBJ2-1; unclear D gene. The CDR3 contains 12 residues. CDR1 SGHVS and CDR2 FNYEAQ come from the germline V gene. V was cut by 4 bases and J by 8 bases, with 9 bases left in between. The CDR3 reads CASSSSVYEQFF. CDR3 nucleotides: TGTGCCAGCAGCTCCTCAGTTTATGAGCAGTTCTTC.

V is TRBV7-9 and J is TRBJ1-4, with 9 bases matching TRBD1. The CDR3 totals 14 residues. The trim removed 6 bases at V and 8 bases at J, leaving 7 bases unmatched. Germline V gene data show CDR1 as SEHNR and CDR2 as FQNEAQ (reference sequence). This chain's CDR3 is CASRTDRGEEKLFF. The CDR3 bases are TGTGCCAGCAGAACGGACAGGGGCGAGGAAAAACTGTTTTTT.

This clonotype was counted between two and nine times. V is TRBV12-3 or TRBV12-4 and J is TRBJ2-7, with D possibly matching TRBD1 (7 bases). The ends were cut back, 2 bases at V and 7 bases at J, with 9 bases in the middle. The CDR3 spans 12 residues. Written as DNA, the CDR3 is TGTGCCAGCAGTTTATCAGGGGGGGAGCAGTACTTC. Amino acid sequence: CASSLSGGEQYF.

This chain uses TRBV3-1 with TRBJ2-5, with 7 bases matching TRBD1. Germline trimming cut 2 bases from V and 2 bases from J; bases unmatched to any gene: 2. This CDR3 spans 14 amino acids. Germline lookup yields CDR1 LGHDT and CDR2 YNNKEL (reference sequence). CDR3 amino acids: CASSQSGQQETQYF. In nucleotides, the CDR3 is TGTGCCAGCAGCCAATCGGGACAGCAAGAGACCCAGTACTTC.

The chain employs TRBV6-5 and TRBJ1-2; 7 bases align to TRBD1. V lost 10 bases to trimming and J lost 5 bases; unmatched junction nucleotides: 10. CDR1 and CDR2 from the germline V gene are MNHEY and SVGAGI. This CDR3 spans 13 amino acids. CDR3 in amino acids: CATWRGREYGYTF. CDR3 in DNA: TGTGCCACCTGGAGGGGGCGTGAGTATGGCTACACCTTC.

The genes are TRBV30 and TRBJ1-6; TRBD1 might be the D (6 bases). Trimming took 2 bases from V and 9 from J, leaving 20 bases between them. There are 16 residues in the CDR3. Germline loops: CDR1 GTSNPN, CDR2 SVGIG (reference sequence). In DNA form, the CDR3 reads TGTGCCTGGAGTCCAGGGGACTCGTCGTTATTTTCACCCCTCCACTTT. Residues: CAWSPGDSSLFSPLHF.

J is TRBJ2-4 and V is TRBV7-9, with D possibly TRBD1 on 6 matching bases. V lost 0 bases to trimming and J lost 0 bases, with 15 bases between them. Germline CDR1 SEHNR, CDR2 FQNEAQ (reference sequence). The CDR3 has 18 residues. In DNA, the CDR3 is TGTGCCAGCAGCTTAGCGCTCGGGACACATTTAGCCAAAAACATTCAGTACTTC. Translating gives CASSLALGTHLAKNIQYF. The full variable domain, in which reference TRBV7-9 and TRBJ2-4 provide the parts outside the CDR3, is DTGVSQNPRHKITKRGQNVTFRCDPISEHNRLYWYRQTLGQGPEFLTYFQNEAQLEKSRLLSDRFSAERPKGSFSTLEIQRTEQGDSAMYLCASSLALGTHLAKNIQYFGAGTRLSVL.

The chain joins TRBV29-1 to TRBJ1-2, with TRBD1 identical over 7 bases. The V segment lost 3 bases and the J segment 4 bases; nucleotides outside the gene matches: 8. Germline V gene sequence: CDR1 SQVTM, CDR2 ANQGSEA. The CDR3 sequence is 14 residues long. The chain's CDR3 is CSVDRHRGGYGYTF. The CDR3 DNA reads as TGCAGCGTTGACCGTCACAGGGGTGGCTATGGCTACACCTTC.